This paragraph reports one TCR beta chain. This sample was included in a study of blood T cell repertoires in COVID-19. The V gene's germline CDR1 is SGHAT and CDR2 FQNNGV. The CDR3 has 14 residues. V gave up 5 bases and J gave up 2 bases; unmatched junction bases: 3. TCRdb keeps only in-frame clones here, not all; method: immunoSEQ multiplex PCR. The profile shows approximately 250,000 clones, roughly 90% of them singletons. The chain has TRBV11-2 and TRBJ2-1; 7 nucleotides match TRBD1. Material: peripheral blood. This clonotype originated in a woman between 65 and 79 years old with COVID-19, enrolled during active disease. The CDR3 sequence is CASSPTGTYNEQFF. The CDR3 DNA reads as TGTGCCAGCAGCCCGACAGGGACCTACAATGAGCAGTTCTTC.